This entry lists 5 T cell receptor beta chains sequenced from one sample in a study of T-cell memory formation after mild COVID-19. TCRdb fed the 5' RACE reads into MiXCR, producing one record per CDR3 protein. The table shows some 190,000 distinct CDR3 sequences, with more than 15% occurring only once. The source material was PBMCs or a T cell subset sorted from them (not recorded which). Every receptor here comes from an adult woman who had mild COVID-19 (a few samples of this study predate the infection). Cell type and time point are not known.

V is TRBV18 and J is TRBJ1-1; no clear D. V dropped 1 base and J dropped 7 bases, with 10 bases sitting between them. This CDR3 is 13 amino acids long. Germline V gene data show CDR1 as KGHSH and CDR2 as LQKENI. CDR3 DNA: TGTGCCAGCTCACCACGGGAGAGGAGTGAAGCTTTCTTT. The encoded protein is CASSPRERSEAFF.

The chain combines TRBV5-4 with TRBJ2-7; 10 positions match TRBD1. From germline, CDR1 is SGHNT and CDR2 YYREEE (reference sequence). V gave up 2 bases and J gave up 5 bases; unmatched junction bases: 10. This CDR3 region has 16 residues. The CDR3, as DNA: TGTGCCAGCAGCTTCCATCCAACCGGGACAGGGGACGAGCAGTACTTC. It encodes CASSFHPTGTGDEQYF.

This clonotype was seen a handful of times. CDR3 in DNA: TGCAGTGCTAGACCTCCCCCGGGACTCCCTATCTCAGGGACCTCCTACGAGCAGTACTTC. Protein product: CSARPPPGLPISGTSYEQYF. The chain carries TRBV20-1 and TRBJ2-7; tentative D call: TRBD2 (6 bases). Per the germline V gene, CDR1 is DFQATT and CDR2 is SNEGSKA (reference sequence). V was clipped by 2 bases and J by 0 bases, with 29 bases between them. This CDR3 region has 20 residues.

The gene calls are TRBV12-3 or TRBV12-4 and TRBJ2-5; TRBD2 agrees at 8 bases. This CDR3 has 15 residues. V trimming: 6 bases; J trimming: 2 bases; junction bases outside the gene matches: 8. The chain's CDR3 is CASSKRETLQETQYF. The CDR3 coding sequence is TGTGCCAGCAGCAAGCGGGAGACACTGCAAGAGACCCAGTACTTC.

This chain joins TRBV11-1 and TRBJ2-7; weak D call: TRBD2 (5 bases). V was pared by 5 bases and J by 7 bases, with 15 bases between. This CDR3 is built from 13 residues. CDR1 is SGHAT, CDR2 FQDESV, per germline (reference sequence). CDR3: CASSPLGVGEQYF. DNA for the CDR3: TGTGCCAGCAGCCCTCTCGGGGTAGGGGAGCAGTACTTC.